This TCR beta chain was documented in a study of T cell repertoires in cytomegalovirus infection. At the level of the study: Shared public TCR beta signatures pointed to both CMV infection and a matching HLA type. Findings and limits, study-wide: Dominating the ex vivo response were HLA-C-restricted CMV-specific TCR beta clonotypes.

V shed 6 bases and J 5 bases; nucleotides not matched to a gene: 10. Germline-derived CDR1 and CDR2 are SEHNR and FQNEAQ (reference sequence). The CDR3 is made up of 15 amino acids. On this clonotype itself: Antigen specificity is unknown.

TCRdb reprocessed the reads with MiXCR, giving one entry per CDR3 protein. The sample consists of a few hundred thousand distinct CDR3 sequences, about 15% of them appearing once. The material sequenced was CD8+ T cells from PBMCs. The receptor's source is a human donor in good health (CMV status not recorded). Some clones in this sample may be carry-over from other donors' samples. The V and J genes are TRBV7-9 and TRBJ2-5; 9 nucleotides agree with TRBD1. The CDR3 nucleotides read TGTGCCAGCAGAGCTGACAGGGGGTTCGAGGAGACCCAGTACTTC. As protein: CASRADRGFEETQYF.